The next 3 T cell receptor beta chains were all read from a single sample in a study of human T cells and chemical hapten exposure. TCRdb used MiXCR to reprocess the RACE reads, holding one entry per CDR3 protein. The table includes about 42,000 distinct CDR3 sequences, 9.5% to 10% detected once. The sample's time point: patch test 2, 6 weeks after DPC sensitization. Stated treatment: therapeutic diphenylcyclopropenone sensitization with weekly scalp DPC. Extraction of total RNA was performed on unfractionated whole blood. Sequencing was performed on whole blood, taken in connection with sensitization to the hapten diphenylcyclopropenone (DPC). The origin of the receptors is a woman younger than 45 with alopecia areata. Some clones in this sample may be carry-over from other donors' samples.

The gene calls are TRBV12-3 or TRBV12-4 and TRBJ2-3; TRBD2 matches at 15 bases. The CDR3 loop spans 14 amino acids. With V trimmed by 5 bases and J by 6 bases, 0 bases remained unmatched. The CDR3 DNA follows: TGTGCCAGCAGTGGGACTAGCGGGGGGGATACGCAGTATTTT. The encoded protein is CASSGTSGGDTQYF.

This clonotype has only a few counts. This chain joins TRBV15 and TRBJ1-6; D ambiguous. V was shortened by 2 bases and J by 6 bases, with 8 bases between the two germline ends. The CDR3 totals 14 residues. Per germline, CDR1 LNHNV and CDR2 YYDKDF (reference sequence). This CDR3 reads CATSRSAINSPLHF. The CDR3 region has the DNA TGTGCCACCAGCAGATCCGCTATTAATTCACCCCTCCACTTT.

The table lists this clonotype with a few counts. The chain employs TRBV7-8 and TRBJ2-5, with a possible D match to TRBD1 (5 bases). The CDR3 length is 11 residues. The V gene lost 5 bases and the J gene lost 9 bases, with 10 bases spanning the gap. CDR1 is SGHVS and CDR2 is FQNEAQ in the germline V gene. CDR3 amino acids: CASSPQGAQYF. CDR3 DNA sequence: TGTGCCAGCAGCCCCCAAGGGGCCCAGTACTTC.